This entry is about one T cell receptor beta chain. Its specificity is not known. V lost 0 bases to trimming and J lost 0 bases; unmatched junction nucleotides: 11. Germline lookup yields CDR1 SGHNT and CDR2 YYREEE (reference sequence). This CDR3 has 19 residues. The data stem from a study of cytomegalovirus exposure and HLA in healthy donors. Broader study findings: A list of approximately 150 TCR beta chains associated with cytomegalovirus was given. Specificity of a few CMV-associated chains for CMV antigens was verified in vitro.

Assay: immunoSEQ multiplex PCR; the TCRdb copy retains only in-frame clones and omits some. The sample consists of about 250,000 clones, about 90% of them appearing once. V usage is TRBV5-4 and J usage is TRBJ2-3, with TRBD2 identical over 9 bases. Sequenced: PBMCs. The sequence derives from a man younger than 35 in good health and CMV-seropositive. The CDR3 loop is CASSLGVVGLAGSTDTQYF. DNA of the CDR3: TGTGCCAGCAGCTTGGGAGTAGTCGGCCTAGCGGGGAGCACAGATACGCAGTATTTT.